This TCR beta chain was identified in a study of cytomegalovirus exposure and HLA in healthy donors. TCRdb's table, derived via immunoSEQ multiplex PCR, lists solely in-frame clones and lacks some. The data show fewer than 120,000 clones, with over 75% seen just once and 1.4% held by the top ten. Overall study findings and caveats: The authors listed around 150 TCR beta chains as cytomegalovirus-associated. Rarity held for most TCR sequences, but there were some public TCRs that occurred in many donors. Per published reports, the classifier diagnosed cytomegalovirus status with high specificity and sensitivity.

As to this clone: The antigen is unknown.

Losses at the gene ends were 2 bases for V and 7 bases for J; bases not matched to a gene: 6. The CDR3 consists of 15 residues. The germline V gene has CDR1 MDHEN and CDR2 SYDVKM. The chain has TRBV28 and TRBJ2-1; 9 positions agree with TRBD2. The TCR was taken from a woman aged 25-40 years in good health and CMV-seropositive. Material: PBMCs. Here the CDR3 reads CASSLVAGGINEQFF. DNA for the CDR3: TGTGCCAGCAGTTTAGTCGCGGGAGGGATTAATGAGCAGTTCTTC.